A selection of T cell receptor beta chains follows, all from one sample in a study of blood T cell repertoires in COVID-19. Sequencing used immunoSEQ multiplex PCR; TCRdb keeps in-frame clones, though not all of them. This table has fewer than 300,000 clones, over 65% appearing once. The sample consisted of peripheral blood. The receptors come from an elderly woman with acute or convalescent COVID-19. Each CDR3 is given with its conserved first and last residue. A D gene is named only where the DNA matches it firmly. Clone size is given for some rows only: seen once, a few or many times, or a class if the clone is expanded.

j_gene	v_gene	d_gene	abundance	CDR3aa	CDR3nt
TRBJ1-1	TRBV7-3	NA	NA	CASSLTFDTEAFF	TGTGCCAGCAGCTTAACGTTCGACACTGAAGCTTTCTTT
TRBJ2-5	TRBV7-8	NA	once	CASSLRGLGETQYF	TGTGCCAGCAGCTTACGGGGGTTAGGAGAGACCCAGTACTTC
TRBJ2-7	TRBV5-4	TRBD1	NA	CASSLSLGQGYYEQYF	TGTGCCAGCAGCTTAAGCCTCGGACAGGGATACTACGAGCAGTACTTC
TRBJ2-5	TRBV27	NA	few	CASSLGGPTKGAQEGETQYF	TGTGCCAGCAGTTTGGGGGGACCGACGAAGGGTGCGCAAGAGGGGGAGACCCAGTACTTC
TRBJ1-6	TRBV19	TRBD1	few	CASSTGQARGALHF	TGTGCCAGTAGCACGGGACAGGCACGTGGGGCCCTCCACTTT
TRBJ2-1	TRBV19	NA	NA	CASSITGDFRYNEQFF	TGTGCCAGTAGTATCACTGGGGACTTTCGATACAATGAGCAGTTCTTC
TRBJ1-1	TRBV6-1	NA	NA	CASSEAQGGTEAFF	TGTGCCAGCAGTGAAGCGCAAGGGGGCACTGAAGCTTTCTTT
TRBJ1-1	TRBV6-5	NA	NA	CASRSYRNTEAFF	TGTGCCAGCAGATCCTACAGGAACACTGAAGCTTTCTTT
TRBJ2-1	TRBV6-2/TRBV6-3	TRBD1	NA	CASSYPRTGAHNEQFF	TGTGCCAGCAGTTACCCTCGGACAGGGGCCCACAATGAGCAGTTCTTC
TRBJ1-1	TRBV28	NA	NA	CASNPSWRGSTEAFF	TGTGCCAGCAATCCCTCATGGCGGGGGAGCACTGAAGCTTTCTTT
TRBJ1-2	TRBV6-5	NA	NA	CASSYDGRPSYGYTF	TGTGCCAGCAGTTACGATGGGAGACCCAGCTATGGCTACACCTTC
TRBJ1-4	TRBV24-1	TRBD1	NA	CATSDFGRGLKLFF	TGTGCCACCAGTGATTTCGGCAGGGGGTTAAAACTGTTTTTT
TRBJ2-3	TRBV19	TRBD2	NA	CASKSGGGAADTQYF	TGTGCCAGCAAGTCGGGCGGGGGGGCCGCGGATACGCAGTATTTT
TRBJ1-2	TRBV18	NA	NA	CASSPLGAGANYGYTF	TGTGCCAGCTCACCATTGGGGGCCGGGGCTAACTATGGCTACACCTTC
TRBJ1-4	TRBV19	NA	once	CASSMERVQGEKLFF	TGTGCCAGTAGTATGGAGAGGGTACAGGGTGAAAAACTGTTTTTT
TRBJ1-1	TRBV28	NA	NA	CASSPPWTDEAFF	TGTGCCAGCAGTCCCCCTTGGACAGATGAAGCTTTCTTT
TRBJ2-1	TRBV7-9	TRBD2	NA	CASSLSSGASSYNEQFF	TGTGCCAGCAGCTTATCTAGCGGGGCCAGCTCCTACAATGAGCAGTTCTTC